This entry describes one T cell receptor beta chain. Its target is not known. Carrying unique molecular identifiers, the cDNA also gained a universal primer site through template switching. MiXCR, applied by TCRdb to the 5' RACE reads, yields one record per CDR3 protein. The table has around 480,000 distinct CDR3 sequences, approximately 15% seen once. These data are taken from a study of identical twins. Study-level findings and limits: A partial confounding effect on zero-insertion analyses could come from invariant MAIT and iNKT cells. It was out-of-frame TCR alpha sharing in monozygotic twins that models underestimated. It was cross-sectional statistical analysis, not following the same donors, that the conclusions relied on.

The CDR3 extends over 18 amino acids. V lost 5 bases and J lost 4; bases outside the gene matches: 11. Germline V lookup: CDR1 SGHAT, CDR2 FQNNGV. A further study also used this sample, focusing on yellow fever vaccine responses in identical twins.

The sample comprised CD4+ T cells sorted from blood. The rearrangement uses TRBV11-2 and TRBJ2-1, with TRBD2 identical over 13 bases. The sequence derives from a woman under 30 in good health. CDR3 nucleotide sequence: TGTGCCAGCAGCCCGAGACCCGGACTAGCGGGAGATTACAATGAGCAGTTCTTC. Translating it yields CASSPRPGLAGDYNEQFF.